This T cell receptor beta chain was identified during a study of cytomegalovirus exposure and HLA in healthy donors. Turning to the study itself: Unique TCRs from HLA-typed donors, 70 million to 100 million of them, were held in an early data release.

Looked up from germline, CDR1 is MNHEY and CDR2 is SMNVEV (reference sequence). After removal of 2 bases from V and 12 bases from J, the junction contained 16 bases not matched to a gene. The CDR3 has 15 residues. Study results and caveats: Clonal expansion, a later analysis showed, was greater in HLA-associated TCR beta chains than in equally common others.

Each of the donors was a healthy bone marrow donor. Notes on this clone: Its antigen remains unknown.

13 Jbeta primers and 60 Vbeta primers were used for the PCR. Data came from immunoSEQ multiplex PCR; TCRdb stores just in-frame clones and leaves some out. This sample carries approximately 190,000 clones, roughly four fifths of them seen once, and the ten largest clones take around 6.3%. The rearrangement links TRBV27 to TRBJ2-7, with TRBD2 identical over 7 bases. The source material was PBMCs. The receptor's source is a woman aged 45-59 years in good health and CMV-seropositive. As DNA, the CDR3 is TGTGCCAGCAGTTTAAGGGAGGGAGGGCCGCCGAAGGGGTACTTC. Translation gives CASSLREGGPPKGYF.